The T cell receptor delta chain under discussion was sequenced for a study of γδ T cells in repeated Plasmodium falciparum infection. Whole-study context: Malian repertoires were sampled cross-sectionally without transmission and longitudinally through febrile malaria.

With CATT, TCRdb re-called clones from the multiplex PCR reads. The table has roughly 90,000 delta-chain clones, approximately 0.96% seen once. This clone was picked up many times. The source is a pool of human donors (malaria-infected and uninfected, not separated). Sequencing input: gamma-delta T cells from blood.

CDR3 sequence (DNA): TGTGCTCTTGGGGAAGTAAGTGAGGGGCGGTCAGACTTGTACACCGATAAACTCATCTTT. It codes for CALGEVSEGRSDLYTDKLIF. V gene TRDV1 combines with J gene TRDJ1; D is unresolved. In germline, CDR1 is TSWWSYY, CDR2 QGS. V lost 2 bases, J lost 0 bases, and 25 bases lay in between. This CDR3 region has 20 residues.